This T cell receptor beta chain was found in a study of graft-versus-host responses after intestinal transplantation. The CDR3 loop spans 15 amino acids. Germline CDR1 is SGHAT and CDR2 is FQNNGV. Losses at the gene ends were 5 bases for V and 5 bases for J; bases not matched to a gene: 11. Repertoires were generated with immunoSEQ multiplex PCR, while TCRdb's copy carries only in-frame clones and drops some. The table lists 90,000 to 130,000 clones, around 93% of them singletons. As concerns this clone: Antigen: not known.

The sequenced sample was unstimulated CD8+ T cells sorted from spleen or lymph node cells, obtained before intestinal transplant. This TCR came from a human donor who received an intestinal transplant. The V call is TRBV11-2, the J call TRBJ2-7, with TRBD1 identical over 8 bases. The CDR3 region is CASSRPQGAINEQYF. The CDR3 DNA is TGTGCCAGCAGCCGACCGCAGGGGGCGATCAACGAGCAGTACTTC.